This is a list of T cell receptor beta chains from one sample in a study of T-cell memory formation after mild COVID-19. TCRdb itself ran the 5' RACE reads through MiXCR, one entry per CDR3 protein. The sample records roughly 250,000 distinct CDR3 sequences, approximately 15% being singletons. Sequencing used PBMCs or a T cell subset sorted from them (not recorded which). The receptors here all came from a man between 18 and 35 years old who had mild COVID-19 (a few samples of this study predate the infection). Cell type and time point are not known. Each CDR3 is given with its conserved first and last residue. Fields, in order: D gene, J gene, clone size, V gene, CDR3 DNA, CDR3 protein. The D gene is left open where the match is weak. Size tells how often a clone was seen (once, few, many) or the class of an expanded clone, and some rows leave it out.

D: NA; J: TRBJ2-7; size: few; V: TRBV5-1; DNA: TGCGCCAGCAGCTTGGGGGACGCCAACTTCTACGAGCAGTACTTC; CDR3: CASSLGDANFYEQYF
D: NA; J: TRBJ2-1; size: few; V: TRBV7-2; DNA: TGTGCCAGCAGCTTAATGATTTTGGACGGTGCCTACAATGAGCAGTTCTTC; CDR3: CASSLMILDGAYNEQFF
D: TRBD2; J: TRBJ2-3; size: NA; V: TRBV6-5; DNA: TGTTCCAGCAGTTACTCGGTGGGGGGGGATACAGATACGCAGTATTTT; CDR3: CSSSYSVGGDTDTQYF
D: TRBD2; J: TRBJ2-5; size: NA; V: TRBV28; DNA: TGTGCCAGCTGGACTAGCGGGGGGGTAGAGACCCAGTACTTC; CDR3: CASWTSGGVETQYF
D: NA; J: TRBJ2-7; size: few; V: TRBV6-2/TRBV6-3; DNA: TGTGCCAGCACCGACCGTATAGGGTTGGGGGACGAGCAGTACTTC; CDR3: CASTDRIGLGDEQYF
D: NA; J: TRBJ2-7; size: few; V: TRBV7-9; DNA: TGTGCCAGCAGCTCGCAGAGATCGGGGCAGTACTTC; CDR3: CASSSQRSGQYF
D: NA; J: TRBJ2-2; size: NA; V: TRBV7-9; DNA: TGTGCCAGCAGCGCTACCGGGGAGCTGTTTTTT; CDR3: CASSATGELFF
D: NA; J: TRBJ1-1; size: many; V: TRBV7-2; DNA: TGTGCCAGCAGACGTTCAATGGGGAACACTGAAGCTTTCTTT; CDR3: CASRRSMGNTEAFF
D: NA; J: TRBJ2-3; size: NA; V: TRBV29-1; DNA: TGCAGCGTTGATACCCAGAGTGCAGATACGCAGTATTTT; CDR3: CSVDTQSADTQYF
D: NA; J: TRBJ1-1; size: NA; V: TRBV12-3/TRBV12-4; DNA: TGTGACAGCAGTTTCGGGGGTGTCACTGAAGCTTTCTTT; CDR3: CDSSFGGVTEAFF
D: NA; J: TRBJ2-1; size: few; V: TRBV7-3; DNA: TGTGCCAGCAGCGTCGCGGGCCCGGACTACAATGAGCAGTTCTTC; CDR3: CASSVAGPDYNEQFF
D: NA; J: TRBJ1-2; size: few; V: TRBV7-2; DNA: TGTGCCAGCAGCCGAGCGGCGGAAGCTAACTATGGCTACACCTTC; CDR3: CASSRAAEANYGYTF
D: NA; J: TRBJ1-6; size: NA; V: TRBV5-1; DNA: TGCGCCAGCAGCCCCGAGGTAGGGGCAGGGAATTCACCCCTCCACTTT; CDR3: CASSPEVGAGNSPLHF
D: NA; J: TRBJ1-1; size: NA; V: TRBV29-1; DNA: TGCAGCGTTGAAGATAGGCTCTATGGCACTGAAGCTTTCTTT; CDR3: CSVEDRLYGTEAFF
D: NA; J: TRBJ1-6; size: few; V: TRBV6-2/TRBV6-3; DNA: TGTGCCAGCACCGTGACAGGCGGCAATTCACCCCTCCACTTT; CDR3: CASTVTGGNSPLHF
D: NA; J: TRBJ2-3; size: few; V: TRBV6-2/TRBV6-3; DNA: TGTGCCAGCAGTCCTCCGTCACGATTACCTAGCACAGATACGCAGTATTTT; CDR3: CASSPPSRLPSTDTQYF
D: NA; J: TRBJ2-1; size: NA; V: TRBV20-1; DNA: TGCAGTGCTGCTCTTGTGCTACTGTCGGACCCGTCCAATGAGCAGTTCTTC; CDR3: CSAALVLLSDPSNEQFF
D: NA; J: TRBJ2-5; size: NA; V: TRBV7-2; DNA: TGTGCCAGCAGCTCCGATCGAGCAAGGCAAGAGACCCAGTACTTC; CDR3: CASSSDRARQETQYF
D: NA; J: TRBJ1-1; size: NA; V: TRBV7-9; DNA: TGTGCCAGCAGCGAGATCGGGGGGAACACTGAAGCTTTCTTT; CDR3: CASSEIGGNTEAFF
D: TRBD2; J: TRBJ2-5; size: NA; V: TRBV20-1; DNA: TGCAGTGCGGCAGAGGGGACTAGCGGGAGCCAAGAGACCCAGTACTTC; CDR3: CSAAEGTSGSQETQYF
D: TRBD2; J: TRBJ2-3; size: NA; V: TRBV6-6; DNA: TGTGCCAGCAGCTATCCCCTAGGCGGGGGGCGAGGGGATACGCAGTATTTT; CDR3: CASSYPLGGGRGDTQYF
D: TRBD1; J: TRBJ2-2; size: NA; V: TRBV7-2; DNA: TGTGCCAGCAGCCGTCCCGGGACAGGGATGAGGCACACCGGGGAGCTGTTTTTT; CDR3: CASSRPGTGMRHTGELFF
D: NA; J: TRBJ2-3; size: many; V: TRBV20-1; DNA: TGCAGTGCTAGAGGACTAGTTAGGGCAGATACGCAGTATTTT; CDR3: CSARGLVRADTQYF
D: TRBD1; J: TRBJ1-4; size: few; V: TRBV20-1; DNA: TGCAGTGCTCCCGAGGGGGACAGAAAAAAACTGTTTTTT; CDR3: CSAPEGDRKKLFF
D: TRBD1; J: TRBJ1-5; size: many; V: TRBV29-1; DNA: TGCAGCGTGTCACAGGGGGGACGAAATCAGCCCCAGCATTTT; CDR3: CSVSQGGRNQPQHF
D: NA; J: TRBJ1-4; size: many; V: TRBV5-1; DNA: TGCGCCACCTCAAAGGGGGGGATTGATGAAAAACTGTTTTTT; CDR3: CATSKGGIDEKLFF
D: TRBD1; J: TRBJ2-7; size: NA; V: TRBV29-1; DNA: TGCAGCGTGGCCGGGACAGGCGAAAGCTACGAGCAGTACTTC; CDR3: CSVAGTGESYEQYF
D: TRBD2; J: TRBJ2-5; size: few; V: TRBV7-2; DNA: TGTGCCAGCAGCTTAGCGACTAGCGGGGGGTGGACCCAGTACTTC; CDR3: CASSLATSGGWTQYF
D: NA; J: TRBJ2-2; size: NA; V: TRBV4-1; DNA: TGCGCCAGCAGCCAAGATCTTTTCGGGGGTCCTCGAACCGGGGAGCTGTTTTTT; CDR3: CASSQDLFGGPRTGELFF
D: TRBD2; J: TRBJ2-5; size: few; V: TRBV20-1; DNA: TGCAGTGCCCAACGGACTAGCGTCTCTGGGACCCAGTACTTC; CDR3: CSAQRTSVSGTQYF
D: NA; J: TRBJ1-1; size: few; V: TRBV7-8; DNA: TGTGCCAGCAGCCAGACGGAAACTGAAGCTTTCTTT; CDR3: CASSQTETEAFF
D: NA; J: TRBJ1-3; size: few; V: TRBV5-1; DNA: TGCGCCAGCAGCTCCAGGGGAAATGGAAACACCATATATTTT; CDR3: CASSSRGNGNTIYF
D: TRBD1; J: TRBJ2-7; size: NA; V: TRBV6-5; DNA: TGTGCCAGCAGTTACTCCTTCGGGACAGGGACCTACGAGCAGTACTTC; CDR3: CASSYSFGTGTYEQYF
D: TRBD1; J: TRBJ2-5; size: NA; V: TRBV7-2; DNA: TGTGCCAGCACCGTGGACAGGGCGGGGGAGACCCAGTACTTC; CDR3: CASTVDRAGETQYF
D: NA; J: TRBJ2-7; size: few; V: TRBV4-1; DNA: TGCGCCAGCAGCCACCACGCACTCCCCGAGCAGTACTTC; CDR3: CASSHHALPEQYF
D: TRBD2; J: TRBJ2-3; size: few; V: TRBV5-1; DNA: TGCGCCAGCAGCTACACGGGGGGGCCCACAGATACGCAGTATTTT; CDR3: CASSYTGGPTDTQYF
D: NA; J: TRBJ2-2; size: NA; V: TRBV5-1; DNA: TGCGCCAGCACCCTTCCAGACTCCGTGAACACCGGGGAGCTGTTTTTT; CDR3: CASTLPDSVNTGELFF
D: NA; J: TRBJ2-2; size: NA; V: TRBV4-2; DNA: TGTGCCAGCAGCCAAGAACTCCAGGGCGCGAACACCGGGGAGCTGTTTTTT; CDR3: CASSQELQGANTGELFF
D: NA; J: TRBJ1-1; size: NA; V: TRBV4-1; DNA: TGCGCCAGCAGCTGGGGACTCCAGAACACTGAAGCTTTCTTT; CDR3: CASSWGLQNTEAFF
D: NA; J: TRBJ1-1; size: few; V: TRBV5-1; DNA: TGCGCCAGCAGCTTGGAGGGGACGAGCACTGAAGCTTTCTTT; CDR3: CASSLEGTSTEAFF